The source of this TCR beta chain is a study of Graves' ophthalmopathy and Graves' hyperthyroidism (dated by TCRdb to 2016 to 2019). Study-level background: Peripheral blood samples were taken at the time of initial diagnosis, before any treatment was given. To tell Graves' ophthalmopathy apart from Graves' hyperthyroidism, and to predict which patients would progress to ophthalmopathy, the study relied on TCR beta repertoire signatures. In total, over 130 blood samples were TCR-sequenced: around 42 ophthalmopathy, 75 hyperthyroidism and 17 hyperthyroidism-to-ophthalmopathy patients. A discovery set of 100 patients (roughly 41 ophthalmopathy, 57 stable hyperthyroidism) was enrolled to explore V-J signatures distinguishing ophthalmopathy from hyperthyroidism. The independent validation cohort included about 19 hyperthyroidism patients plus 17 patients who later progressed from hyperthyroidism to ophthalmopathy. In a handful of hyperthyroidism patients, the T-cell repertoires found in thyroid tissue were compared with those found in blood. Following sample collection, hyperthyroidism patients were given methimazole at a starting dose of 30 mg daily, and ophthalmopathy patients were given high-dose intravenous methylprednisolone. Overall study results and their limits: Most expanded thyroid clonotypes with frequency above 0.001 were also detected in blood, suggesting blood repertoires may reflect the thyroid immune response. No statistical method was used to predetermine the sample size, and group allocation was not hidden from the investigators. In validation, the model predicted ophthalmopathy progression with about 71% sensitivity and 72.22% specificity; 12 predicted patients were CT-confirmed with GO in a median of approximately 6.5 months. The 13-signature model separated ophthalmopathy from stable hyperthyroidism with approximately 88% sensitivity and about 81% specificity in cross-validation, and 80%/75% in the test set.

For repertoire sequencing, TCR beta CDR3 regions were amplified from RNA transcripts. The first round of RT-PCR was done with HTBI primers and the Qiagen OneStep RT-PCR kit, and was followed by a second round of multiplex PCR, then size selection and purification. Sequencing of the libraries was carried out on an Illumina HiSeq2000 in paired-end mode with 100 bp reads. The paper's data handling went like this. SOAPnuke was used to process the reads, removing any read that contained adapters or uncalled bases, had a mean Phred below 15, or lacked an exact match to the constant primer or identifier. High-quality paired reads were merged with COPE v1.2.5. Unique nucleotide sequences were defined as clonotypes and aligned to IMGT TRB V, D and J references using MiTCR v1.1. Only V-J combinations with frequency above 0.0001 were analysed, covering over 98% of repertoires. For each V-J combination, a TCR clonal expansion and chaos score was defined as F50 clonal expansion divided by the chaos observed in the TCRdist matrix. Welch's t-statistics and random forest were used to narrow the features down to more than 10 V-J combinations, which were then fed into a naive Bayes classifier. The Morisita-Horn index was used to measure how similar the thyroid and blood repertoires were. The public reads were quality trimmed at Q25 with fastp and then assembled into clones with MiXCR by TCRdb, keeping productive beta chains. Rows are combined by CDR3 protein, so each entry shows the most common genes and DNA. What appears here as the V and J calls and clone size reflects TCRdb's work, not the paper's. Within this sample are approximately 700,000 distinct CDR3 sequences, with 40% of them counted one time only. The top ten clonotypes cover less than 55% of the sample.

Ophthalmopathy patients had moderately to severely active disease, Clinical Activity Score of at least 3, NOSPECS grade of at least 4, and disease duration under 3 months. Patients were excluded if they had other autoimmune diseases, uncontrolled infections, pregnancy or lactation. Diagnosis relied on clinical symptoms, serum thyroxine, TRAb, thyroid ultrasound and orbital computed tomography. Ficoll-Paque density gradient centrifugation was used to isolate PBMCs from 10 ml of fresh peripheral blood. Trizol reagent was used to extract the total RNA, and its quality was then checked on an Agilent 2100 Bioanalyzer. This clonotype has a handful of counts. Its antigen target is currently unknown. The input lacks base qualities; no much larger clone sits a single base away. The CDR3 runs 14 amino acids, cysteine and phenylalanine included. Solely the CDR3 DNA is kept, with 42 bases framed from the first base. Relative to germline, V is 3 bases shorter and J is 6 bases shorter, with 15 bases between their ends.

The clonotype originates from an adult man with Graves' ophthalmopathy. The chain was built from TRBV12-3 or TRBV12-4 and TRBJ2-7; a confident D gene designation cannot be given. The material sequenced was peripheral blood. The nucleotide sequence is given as TGTGCCAGCAGTTTTGTGGTAGGGTCGGCCGAGCAGTACTTC. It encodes CASSFVVGSAEQYF.